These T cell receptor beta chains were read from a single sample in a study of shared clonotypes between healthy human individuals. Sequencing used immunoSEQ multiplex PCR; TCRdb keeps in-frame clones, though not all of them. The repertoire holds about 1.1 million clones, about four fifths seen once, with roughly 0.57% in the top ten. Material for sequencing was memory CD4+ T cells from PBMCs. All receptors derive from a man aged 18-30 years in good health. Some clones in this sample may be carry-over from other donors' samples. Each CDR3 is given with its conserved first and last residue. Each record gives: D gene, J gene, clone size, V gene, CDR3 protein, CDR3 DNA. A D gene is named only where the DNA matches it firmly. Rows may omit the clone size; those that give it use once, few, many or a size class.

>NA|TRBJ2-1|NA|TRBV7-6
CASSLTTERWQFF
TGTGCCAGCAGCTTGACGACTGAACGGTGGCAGTTCTTC
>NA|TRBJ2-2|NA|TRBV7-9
CASRGTANTGELFF
TGTGCCAGCCGGGGGACCGCGAACACCGGGGAGCTGTTTTTT
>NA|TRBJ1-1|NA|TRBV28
CASRGGPPMGAEAFF
TGTGCCAGCAGGGGGGGACCGCCAATGGGCGCTGAAGCTTTCTTT
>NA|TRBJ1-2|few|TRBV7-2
CASSQFTPRQGDGYTF
TGTGCCAGCAGCCAATTTACCCCCAGGCAGGGAGATGGCTACACCTTC
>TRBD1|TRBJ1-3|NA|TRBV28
CASWDSVRNTIYF
TGTGCCAGCTGGGACAGCGTTAGAAACACCATATATTTT
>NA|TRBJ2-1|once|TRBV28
CASSLPGPSYNEQFF
TGTGCCAGCAGTTTACCAGGGCCCTCCTACAATGAGCAGTTCTTC
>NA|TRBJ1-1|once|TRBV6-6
CASSYRAPTNTEAFF
TGTGCCAGCAGTTACAGGGCTCCGACGAACACTGAAGCTTTCTTT
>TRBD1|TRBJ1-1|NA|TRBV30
CAWRGTGTGNTEAFF
TGTGCCTGGAGGGGCACCGGGACAGGGAACACAGAAGCTTTCTTT
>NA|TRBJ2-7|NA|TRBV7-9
CASSLVGVRTYEQYF
TGTGCCAGCAGCTTAGTGGGGGTCCGCACCTACGAGCAGTACTTC
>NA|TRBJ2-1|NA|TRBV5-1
CASRFRDTYNEQFF
TGCGCCAGCAGGTTCAGGGATACCTACAATGAGCAGTTCTTC
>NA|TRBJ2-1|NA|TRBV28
CASSLRPGSGPDNEQFF
TGTGCCAGCAGTTTACGACCCGGGAGCGGACCTGACAATGAGCAGTTCTTC
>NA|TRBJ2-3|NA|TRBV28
CASTEDLRDTQYF
TGTGCCAGCACCGAGGATTTAAGGGATACGCAGTATTTT
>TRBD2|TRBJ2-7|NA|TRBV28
CASSFFKAGVGEQYF
TGTGCCAGCAGTTTTTTCAAGGCGGGAGTTGGCGAGCAGTACTTC
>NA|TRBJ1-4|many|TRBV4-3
CASSQDRTATNEKLFF
TGCGCCAGCAGCCAAGATAGGACTGCAACTAATGAAAAACTGTTTTTT
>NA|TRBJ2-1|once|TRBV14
CASSPGWGTYNEQFF
TGTGCCAGCAGCCCAGGGTGGGGAACCTACAATGAGCAGTTCTTC
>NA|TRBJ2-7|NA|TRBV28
CASIGSNYEQYF
TGTGCCAGCATTGGATCCAACTACGAGCAGTACTTC
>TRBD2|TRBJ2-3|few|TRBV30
CAWRELAGVVDTQYF
TGTGCCTGGAGGGAACTAGCGGGAGTTGTAGATACGCAGTATTTT
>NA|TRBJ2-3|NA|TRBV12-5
CASGVGDADTQYF
TGTGCTAGTGGAGTGGGGGACGCAGATACGCAGTATTTT
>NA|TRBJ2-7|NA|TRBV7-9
CASSPGHGAGEQYF
TGTGCCAGCAGCCCCGGACATGGTGCGGGCGAGCAGTACTTC
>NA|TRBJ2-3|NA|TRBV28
CASMAGLKQYF
TGTGCCAGCATGGCGGGACTCAAGCAGTATTTT
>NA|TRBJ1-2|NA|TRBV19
CASSQETGGNYGYTF
TGTGCCAGTAGTCAGGAAACAGGCGGTAACTATGGCTACACCTTC
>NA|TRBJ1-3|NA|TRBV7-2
CASSLVIAGRGAGNTIYF
TGTGCCAGCAGCTTAGTGATTGCGGGTCGGGGAGCTGGAAACACCATATATTTT
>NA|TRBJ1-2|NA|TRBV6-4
CASSAGTDYGYTF
TGTGCCAGCAGTGCCGGGACCGATTATGGCTACACCTTC
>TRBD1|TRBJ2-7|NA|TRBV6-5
CASSRTGATYEQYF
TGTGCCAGCTCACGGACAGGAGCCACCTACGAGCAGTACTTC
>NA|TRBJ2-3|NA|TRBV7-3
CASSLLTSDDTQYF
TGTGCCAGCAGCTTATTGACTTCCGACGATACGCAGTATTTT
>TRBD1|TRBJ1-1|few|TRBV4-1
CASSPQKGTVTEAFF
TGCGCCAGCAGCCCCCAGAAGGGGACAGTCACTGAAGCTTTCTTT
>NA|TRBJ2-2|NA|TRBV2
CASRAPGPQGTGELFF
TGTGCCAGCAGGGCGCCGGGACCCCAAGGGACCGGGGAGCTGTTTTTT
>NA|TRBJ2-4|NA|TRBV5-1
CASSLKVLIQYF
TGCGCCAGCAGCTTGAAGGTCCTCATTCAGTACTTC
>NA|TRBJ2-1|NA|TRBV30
CAYGKGLKRNEQFF
TGTGCCTACGGGAAGGGGCTAAAAAGGAATGAGCAGTTCTTC
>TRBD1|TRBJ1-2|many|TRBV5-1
CASSDGTGGSLLGGYTF
TGCGCCAGCAGCGACGGGACAGGGGGCTCATTACTGGGAGGCTACACCTTC
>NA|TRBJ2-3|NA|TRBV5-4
CASSSDSSDTQYF
TGTGCCAGCAGCTCCGACTCGTCAGATACGCAGTATTTT
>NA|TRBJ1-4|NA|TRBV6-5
CASSRDRYNEKLFF
TGTGCCAGCAGTAGGGACCGCTATAATGAAAAACTGTTTTTT
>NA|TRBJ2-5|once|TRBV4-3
CASSQEWQVVETQYF
TGCGCCAGCAGCCAAGAATGGCAGGTTGTGGAGACCCAGTACTTC
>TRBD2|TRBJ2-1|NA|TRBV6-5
CASSRLAGGSGEQFF
TGTGCCAGCAGTAGACTAGCGGGAGGCTCGGGCGAGCAGTTCTTC
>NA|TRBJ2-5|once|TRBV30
CAWSVQGRETQYF
TGTGCCTGGAGTGTACAGGGGAGGGAGACCCAGTACTTC
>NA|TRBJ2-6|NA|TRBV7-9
CASRSGTSTGANVLTF
TGTGCCAGCAGGTCCGGGACGAGCACTGGGGCCAACGTCCTGACTTTC
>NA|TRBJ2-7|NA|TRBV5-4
CASSSRTSLRDEQYF
TGTGCCAGCAGTTCCAGGACTTCCCTCCGGGACGAGCAGTACTTC
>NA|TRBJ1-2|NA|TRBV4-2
CASTLGTGAGDGYTF
TGTGCCAGCACCCTGGGGACGGGGGCGGGTGATGGCTACACCTTC
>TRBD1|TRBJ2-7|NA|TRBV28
CASSLGARGNYEQYF
TGTGCCAGCAGTTTAGGGGCCAGGGGGAACTACGAGCAGTACTTC
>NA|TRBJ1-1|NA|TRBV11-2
CASSLAGYTEAFF
TGTGCCAGCAGCTTAGCGGGGTACACTGAAGCTTTCTTT
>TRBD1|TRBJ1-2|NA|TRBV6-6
CASTGQVNGYTF
TGTGCCAGCACCGGACAGGTTAATGGCTACACCTTC
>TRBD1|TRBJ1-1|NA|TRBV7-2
CASSRRTGWSGTEAFF
TGTGCCAGCAGCCGGCGGACAGGGTGGTCGGGCACTGAAGCTTTCTTT
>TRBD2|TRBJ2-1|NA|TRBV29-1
CSGSWGELADEQFF
TGCAGCGGAAGTTGGGGGGAACTAGCGGATGAGCAGTTCTTC
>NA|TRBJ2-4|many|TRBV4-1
CASSQFGGAGVRPKNIQYF
TGCGCCAGCAGCCAGTTCGGGGGAGCGGGCGTCCGGCCCAAAAACATTCAGTACTTC
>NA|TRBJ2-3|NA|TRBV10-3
CAIPGLGGGLLDTQYF
TGTGCCATCCCGGGCCTAGGGGGGGGTCTTTTGGATACGCAGTATTTT
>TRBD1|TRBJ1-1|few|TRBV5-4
CASSQGQGRADTEAFF
TGTGCCAGCAGCCAAGGACAGGGGAGGGCGGACACTGAAGCTTTCTTT
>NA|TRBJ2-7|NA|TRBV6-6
CASSYDSGNPYEQYF
TGTGCCAGCAGTTACGACAGCGGAAACCCCTACGAGCAGTACTTC
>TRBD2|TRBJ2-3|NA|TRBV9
CASSSRTSSDTQYF
TGTGCCAGCAGCTCCCGGACTAGTTCAGATACGCAGTATTTT
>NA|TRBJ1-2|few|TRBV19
CASTPALTNYGYTF
TGTGCCAGTACTCCAGCGCTAACTAACTATGGCTACACCTTC
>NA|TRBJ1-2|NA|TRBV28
CASSLMRGSYGYTF
TGTGCCAGCAGTTTAATGCGGGGATCGTATGGCTACACCTTC
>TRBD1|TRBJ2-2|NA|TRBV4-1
CASSYRGMDTGELFF
TGCGCCAGCAGCTACAGGGGGATGGACACCGGGGAGCTGTTTTTT
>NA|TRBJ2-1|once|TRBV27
CASSFRRDKQFF
TGTGCCAGCAGTTTCCGGCGGGACAAGCAGTTCTTC
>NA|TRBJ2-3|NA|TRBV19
CASSIFQGGADTQYF
TGTGCCAGTAGTATATTCCAGGGTGGGGCAGATACGCAGTATTTT
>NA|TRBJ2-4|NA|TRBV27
CASSSLALAQNIQYF
TGTGCCAGCAGTTCCTTAGCGCTAGCTCAAAACATTCAGTACTTC
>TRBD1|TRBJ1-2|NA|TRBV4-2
CASSPGTGGFGYTF
TGTGCCAGCAGCCCCGGGACAGGGGGCTTTGGCTACACCTTC
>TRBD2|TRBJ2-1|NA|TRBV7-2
CASSLTGTSLHNEQFF
TGTGCCAGCAGCTTAACCGGGACTAGCCTGCACAATGAGCAGTTCTTC